Below, 13 T cell receptor beta chains from the same sample are listed, as sequenced in a study of blood T cell repertoires in COVID-19. TCRdb's copy holds only in-frame clones and misses some; the assay was immunoSEQ multiplex PCR. Here the sample spans approximately 120,000 clones, roughly four fifths being singletons. Sequencing was done on a sample of peripheral blood. These TCRs come from a man older than 75 with COVID-19, enrolled during active disease.

This sequence joins TRBV7-9 and TRBJ1-6, with 7 bases that match TRBD1. Germline V gives CDR1 SEHNR, CDR2 FQNEAQ (reference sequence). The length of the CDR3 is 15 residues. J gave up 7 bases and V 6 bases, and 9 bases lay outside the gene matches. CDR3 protein: CASSKPGTANSPLHF. For the CDR3, the DNA is TGTGCCAGCAGTAAACCCGGGACAGCAAATTCACCCCTCCACTTT.

This clone was recorded only once. This sequence joins TRBV27 and TRBJ2-7; D may be TRBD1 (6 bases). Trimming cost V 7 bases and J 0 bases, with 13 bases left between them. Looked up from germline, CDR1 is MNHEY and CDR2 is SMNVEV (reference sequence). This CDR3 has 14 amino acids. The CDR3 DNA reads as TGTGCCAGCAAGAGGCAGGGGATCTCCTACGAGCAGTACTTC. Translated, it gives CASKRQGISYEQYF.

This clone was recorded a few times. The gene calls are TRBV15 and TRBJ2-6; tentatively, D is TRBD1 (5 bases). V dropped 4 bases and J dropped 0 bases, with 7 bases sitting between them. From germline, CDR1 is LNHNV and CDR2 YYDKDF (reference sequence). This CDR3 has 15 residues. CDR3 coding DNA: TGTGCCACCAGCACACAGGTCTCTGGGGCCAACGTCCTGACTTTC. Translating gives CATSTQVSGANVLTF.

The V call is TRBV7-8, the J call TRBJ2-1; tentative D call: TRBD1 (6 bases). Germline CDR1 reads SGHVS; CDR2 reads FQNEAQ. CDR3 length equals 12 residues. V lost 8 bases and J lost 9, with 14 bases in between. CDR3 sequence (DNA): TGTGCCAGCGCCAGGGGTGGACTTGAGCAGTTCTTC. It specifies CASARGGLEQFF.

The chain links TRBV5-5 to TRBJ2-7; D is perhaps TRBD2 (6 bases). CDR1 is SGHKS and CDR2 is YYEKEE in the germline V gene (reference sequence). Trimming removed 2 bases at V and 0 bases at J, with 15 bases between. There are 16 residues in the CDR3. CDR3 region: CASSLFGGGNSYEQYF. CDR3 sequence (DNA): TGTGCCAGCAGCTTATTCGGGGGTGGCAACTCCTACGAGCAGTACTTC.

The J gene is TRBJ2-2, the V gene TRBV7-3, with a weak D call TRBD2 (6 bases). Germline CDR1 and CDR2: SGHTA and FQGTGA. The CDR3 is 16 residues long. The V end was cut by 2 bases, the J end by 1 base, with 11 bases between. The CDR3 sequence: CASSLVVSGNTGELFF. DNA of the CDR3: TGTGCCAGCAGCTTAGTTGTTAGCGGGAACACCGGGGAGCTGTTTTTT.

The chain carries TRBV7-9 and TRBJ1-5, with a possible D match to TRBD1 (6 bases). With 5 bases removed from V and 0 bases from J, the gap between germline ends came to 11 bases. This CDR3 contains 15 residues. Germline CDR1 is SEHNR and CDR2 is FQNEAQ (reference sequence). As DNA, the CDR3 is TGTGCCAGCAGCAGGGACAAAAATAGCAATCAGCCCCAGCATTTT. Protein product: CASSRDKNSNQPQHF.

V usage is TRBV6-1 and J usage is TRBJ1-5, with TRBD1 identical over 10 bases. V gave up 0 bases and J gave up 2 bases; unmatched junction bases: 13. The CDR3 sequence is 20 residues long. CDR1 MNHNS and CDR2 SASEGT come from the germline V gene. CDR3 coding DNA: TGTGCCAGCAGTGAAGCCCTCGGGACAGGGGTATTTGGAGGCAATCAGCCCCAGCATTTT. Residues: CASSEALGTGVFGGNQPQHF.

The rearrangement uses TRBV10-2 and TRBJ1-5; unclear D gene. This CDR3 comprises 15 residues. From germline, CDR1 is WSHSY and CDR2 SAAADI. V was pared by 7 bases and J by 2 bases, with 15 bases between. The CDR3 nucleotides are TGCGCCAGCAACCCAGTCCCGCGGGGCAATCAGCCCCAGCATTTT. Translation: CASNPVPRGNQPQHF.

This clone occurred a few times. This rearrangement joins TRBV2 to TRBJ2-7, with D perhaps TRBD1 (6 bases). This CDR3 spans 17 amino acids. The germline V gene has CDR1 SNHLY and CDR2 FYNNEI. CDR3 nucleotides: TGTGCTTCAACGGCCTTATTGGGGGCATCAAGGGCCTACGAGCAGTACTTC. Amino acids: CASTALLGASRAYEQYF.

The chain combines TRBV7-9 with TRBJ2-5; TRBD2 matches 9 bases. The CDR3 length is 13 residues. Germline CDR1 SEHNR, CDR2 FQNEAQ (reference sequence). V shed 9 bases and J 3 bases; nucleotides not matched to a gene: 5. CDR3 bases: TGTGCCAGTCTATTAGCGGGAGAAGAGACCCAGTACTTC. Its translation is CASLLAGEETQYF.

The chain has TRBV15 and TRBJ2-7; 8 bases map to TRBD1. CDR1 and CDR2 from the germline V gene are LNHNV and YYDKDF (reference sequence). V lost 0 bases to trimming and J lost 4 bases; unmatched junction nucleotides: 5. The CDR3 has 15 amino acids. The CDR3 here is CATSREDRGAYEQYF. CDR3 in DNA: TGTGCCACCAGCAGAGAAGACAGGGGCGCTTACGAGCAGTACTTC.

Concerning this clone: This specimen includes other DNA sequences encoding the same CDR3. CDR3 in amino acids: CASSILGQDYGYTF. The DNA of the CDR3 is TGTGCCAGTAGTATATTAGGCCAGGACTATGGCTACACCTTC. The rearrangement joins TRBV19 to TRBJ1-2; D is unclear. Germline CDR1 LNHDA, CDR2 SQIVND (reference sequence). V lost 2 bases, J lost 3 bases, and 10 bases lay in between. There are 14 residues in the CDR3.